This TCR beta chain came from a study of blood T cell repertoires in COVID-19. For the study at large: From the United States, Italy and Spain came samples of acute and convalescent COVID-19. From T cells, B-cell-depleted T cells, or PBMCs came the material, which was cDNA or gDNA.

Study processing details: How many nucleated cells were present was estimated from reference gene primer amplification. Clones were read by immunoSEQ multiplex PCR, and TCRdb kept only the in-frame ones, dropping some. V, J and clone size derive from that table, while D and trimming were established from the DNA sequence. The sample has about 100,000 clones; 85% to 95% are singletons. The sample was peripheral blood. This receptor was identified in a woman in her 30s with acute or convalescent COVID-19.

The DNA for the CDR3 is TGTGCCAGTAGACCCCTTTCAGGGGGGGAAAAACTGTTTTTT. Translation: CASRPLSGGEKLFF. The chain uses TRBV19 and TRBJ1-4; TRBD1 matches at 7 bases. CDR1 and CDR2 (germline): LNHDA, SQIVND (reference sequence). Trimming cost V 6 bases and J 8 bases; bases outside gene matches: 9. The CDR3 is 14 amino acids.